This T cell receptor beta chain was documented in a study of human T cells and chemical hapten exposure. Looking at the study overall: Across its roughly 22 weeks, the study gave patients weekly diphenylcyclopropenone doses to the scalp.

To note about this clonotype: Its antigen is currently unknown. A read error may produce the germline difference seen at one junction end.

Study-wide points: Counts of TCRs above 1 in 1000 frequency stayed unchanged with DPC sensitization. Expanded TCRs produced significantly more large CDR3 similarity clusters than controls did.

CDR1 is SGHTA, CDR2 FQGNSA, per germline. The CDR3 is 17 residues long. Regarding time point: patch test 3, about 24 weeks after DPC sensitization. Treatment here: therapeutic diphenylcyclopropenone sensitization with weekly scalp DPC. Total RNA came from unfractionated whole blood. Each CDR3 protein is one row after TCRdb ran MiXCR on the RACE reads. The table lists fewer than 100,000 distinct CDR3 sequences, 11% of them singletons. The source of this sequence is a woman aged 30 to 39 with alopecia areata. Some clones in this sample may be carry-over from other donors' samples. The genes are TRBV7-2 and TRBJ1-3, with D tentatively TRBD1 (5 bases). The sequenced sample was whole blood, obtained in connection with sensitization to the hapten diphenylcyclopropenone (DPC). Here the CDR3 reads CVSSPREGRASGNTIYF. The DNA for the CDR3 is TGTGTCAGCAGCCCCCGGGAGGGGCGGGCGTCTGGAAACACCATATATTTT.